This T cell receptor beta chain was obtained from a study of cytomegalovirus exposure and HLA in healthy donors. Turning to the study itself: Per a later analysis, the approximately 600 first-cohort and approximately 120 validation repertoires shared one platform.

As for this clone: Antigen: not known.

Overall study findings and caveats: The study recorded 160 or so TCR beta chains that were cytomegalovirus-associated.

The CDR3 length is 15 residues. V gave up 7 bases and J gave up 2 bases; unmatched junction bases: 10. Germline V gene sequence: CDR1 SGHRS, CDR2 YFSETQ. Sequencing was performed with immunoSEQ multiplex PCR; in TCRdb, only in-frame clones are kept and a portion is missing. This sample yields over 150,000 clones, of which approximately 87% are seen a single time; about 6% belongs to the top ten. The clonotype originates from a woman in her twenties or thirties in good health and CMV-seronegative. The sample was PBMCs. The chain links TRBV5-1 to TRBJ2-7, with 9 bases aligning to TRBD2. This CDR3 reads CASAPGLAGTYEQYF. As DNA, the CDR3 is TGCGCCAGCGCCCCAGGGCTAGCGGGAACCTACGAGCAGTACTTC.